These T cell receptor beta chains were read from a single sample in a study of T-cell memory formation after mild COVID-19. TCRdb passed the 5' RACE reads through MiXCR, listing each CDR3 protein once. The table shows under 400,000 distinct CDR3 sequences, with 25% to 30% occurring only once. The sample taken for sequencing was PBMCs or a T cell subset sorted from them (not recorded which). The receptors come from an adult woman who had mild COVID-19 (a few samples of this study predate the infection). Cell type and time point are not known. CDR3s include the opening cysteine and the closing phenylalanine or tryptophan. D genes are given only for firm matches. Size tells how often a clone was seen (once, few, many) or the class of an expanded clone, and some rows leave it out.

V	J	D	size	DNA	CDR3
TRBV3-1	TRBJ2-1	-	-	TGTGCCAGCACCCGCAACCCGGGACACAAGCAGTTCTTC	CASTRNPGHKQFF
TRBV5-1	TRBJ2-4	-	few	TGCGCCAGCAGCTTGGCCCCCCCAGGTCCCTTTAACAAAAACATTCAGTACTTC	CASSLAPPGPFNKNIQYF
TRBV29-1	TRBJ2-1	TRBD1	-	TGCAGCGCCGACCCCTCCAGGGGGATCTACAATGAGCAGTTCTTC	CSADPSRGIYNEQFF
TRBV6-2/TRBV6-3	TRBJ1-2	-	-	TGTGCCAGCAGCACCGGGTCGAAGGATGGCTACACCTTC	CASSTGSKDGYTF
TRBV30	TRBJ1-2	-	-	TGTGCCTGGAGTGTACGGGGGGGCTATGGCTACACCTTC	CAWSVRGGYGYTF
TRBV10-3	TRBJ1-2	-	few	TGTGCCATCCAAGGCGCGACAAGCTCCAGCTATGGCTACACCTTC	CAIQGATSSSYGYTF
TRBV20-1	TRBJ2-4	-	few	TGCAGTGTGCCGGGGTACTTAGCCAAAAACATTCAGTACTTC	CSVPGYLAKNIQYF
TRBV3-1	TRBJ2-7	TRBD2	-	TGTGCCAGCAGCCCACGTGAGAGCGGGAGGGAATACGAGCAGTACTTC	CASSPRESGREYEQYF
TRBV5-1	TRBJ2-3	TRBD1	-	TGCGCCAGCAGCTTATGGACAGGACTGACAGATACGCAGTATTTT	CASSLWTGLTDTQYF
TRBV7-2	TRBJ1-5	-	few	TGTGCCAGCAGCTTAGGACAGTTTAGCAATCAGCCCCAGCATTTT	CASSLGQFSNQPQHF
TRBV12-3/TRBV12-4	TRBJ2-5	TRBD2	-	TGTGCCAGCAGTAGCCTGGGGGGGTGGAGACAAGAGACCCAGTACTTC	CASSSLGGWRQETQYF
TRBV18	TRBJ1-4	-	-	TGTGCCAGCTCACCATCAGGGGCGCAGGAAAAACTGTTTTTT	CASSPSGAQEKLFF
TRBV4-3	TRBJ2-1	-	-	TGCGCCAGCAGCCAAGATGGGCAGGGGTTCAATGAGCAGTTCTTC	CASSQDGQGFNEQFF
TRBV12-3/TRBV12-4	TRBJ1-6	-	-	TGTGCCAGCAGTTTCAAGGATTCACCCCTCCACTTT	CASSFKDSPLHF
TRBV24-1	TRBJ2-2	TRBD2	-	TGTGCCACCAGTGATCGACTAGCGGGGGTCACCGGGGAGCTGTTTTTT	CATSDRLAGVTGELFF
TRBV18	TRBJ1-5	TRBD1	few	TGTGCCAGCTCATTAACCGGGACAGGGGGCAATAGCAATCAGCCCCAGCATTTT	CASSLTGTGGNSNQPQHF
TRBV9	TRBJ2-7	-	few	TGTGCCAGCAGCTCTTCCCCAGGGTCCTACGAGCAGTACTTC	CASSSSPGSYEQYF
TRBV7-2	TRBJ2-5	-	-	TGTGCCAGCAGCTTATGGAGATCGGACGAGACCCAGTACTTC	CASSLWRSDETQYF
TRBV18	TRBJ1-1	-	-	TGTGCCAGCGCAAAGATGAACACTGAAGCTTTCTTT	CASAKMNTEAFF
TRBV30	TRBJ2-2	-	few	TGTGCCTGGAGTTACTGGACACTGAACACCGGGGAGCTGTTTTTT	CAWSYWTLNTGELFF
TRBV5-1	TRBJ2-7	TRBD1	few	TGCGCCAGCAGCTTGGGACAGGGGGTAACCTACGAGCAGTACTTC	CASSLGQGVTYEQYF
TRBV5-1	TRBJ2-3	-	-	TGCGCCAGCAGCTTGGCAAGAACGAGGGATACGCAGTATTTT	CASSLARTRDTQYF
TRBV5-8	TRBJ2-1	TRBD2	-	TGTGCCAGCAGCTTGGAGGGTCTAGCGGTCTACAATGAGCAGTTCTTC	CASSLEGLAVYNEQFF
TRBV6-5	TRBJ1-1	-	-	TGTGCCAGCAGTACCGGGACTCCCACCTTGGGCACTGAAGCTTTCTTT	CASSTGTPTLGTEAFF
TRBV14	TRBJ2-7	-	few	TGTGCCAGCTCCACAGGGTTCGGATCCTACGAGCAGTACTTC	CASSTGFGSYEQYF
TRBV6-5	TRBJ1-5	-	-	TGTGCCAGCAGACGACATAGTGGTCAGCCCCAGCATTTT	CASRRHSGQPQHF
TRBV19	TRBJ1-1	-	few	TGTGCCAGTAGTATAGCTTCCGGCGTCACTGAAGCTTTCTTT	CASSIASGVTEAFF
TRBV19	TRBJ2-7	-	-	TGTGCCAGTAGTATAGATCTCGGTAGGGACGAGCAGTACTTC	CASSIDLGRDEQYF
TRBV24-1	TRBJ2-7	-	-	TGTGCCACCAGTTCGGGTCCTTCCCCCTACGAGCAGTACTTC	CATSSGPSPYEQYF
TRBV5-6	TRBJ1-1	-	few	TGTGCCAGCAGCTTGGGATGGGGTGAAGCTTTCTTT	CASSLGWGEAFF
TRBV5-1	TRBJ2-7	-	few	TGCGCCAGCAGCCCGGACAGACTACATACCCAGCAGTACTTC	CASSPDRLHTQQYF
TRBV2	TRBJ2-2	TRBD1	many	TGTGCCAGCAGCCGGGACAGGAACACCGGGGAGCTGTTTTTT	CASSRDRNTGELFF
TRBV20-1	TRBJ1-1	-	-	TGCAGTGCTAGAGGACAGGTAGTAACTGAAGCTTTCTTT	CSARGQVVTEAFF
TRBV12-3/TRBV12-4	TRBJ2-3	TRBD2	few	TGTGCCAGCACCGGGGGGGAGACAGATACGCAGTATTTT	CASTGGETDTQYF
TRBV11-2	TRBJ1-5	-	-	TGTGCCAGCAGCTTGGACCCCGGCCCCAATCAGCCCCAGCATTTT	CASSLDPGPNQPQHF
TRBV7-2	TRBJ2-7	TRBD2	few	TGTGCCAGCAGCCAATCTAGCGGGAGGGTGCCCTACGAGCAGTACTTC	CASSQSSGRVPYEQYF
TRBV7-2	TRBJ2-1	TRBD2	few	TGTGCCAGCAGCCCTCGCTGGACTAGCGGGGGGGCTGAGCAGTTCTTC	CASSPRWTSGGAEQFF
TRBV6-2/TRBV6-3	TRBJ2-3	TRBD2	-	TGTGCCAGCGGTTCTAGTTTGGGACTAGCTACGGATACGCAGTATTTT	CASGSSLGLATDTQYF
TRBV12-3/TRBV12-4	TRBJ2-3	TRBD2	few	TGTGCCAGGGGGGGCCAGCGGGAGGAGGATACGCAGTATTTT	CARGGQREEDTQYF
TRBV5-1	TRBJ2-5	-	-	TGCGCCAGCAGCTTGTATCCTCGAGAGACCCAGTACTTC	CASSLYPRETQYF
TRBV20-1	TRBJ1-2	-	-	TGCAGTGCTAGAGTAGGCCCAGGGAAGATGGGGGGCTACACCTTC	CSARVGPGKMGGYTF
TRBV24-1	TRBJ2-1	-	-	TGTGCCACCAGTGATGCCGGGACAGCGGGGTTGGAGCAGTTCTTC	CATSDAGTAGLEQFF
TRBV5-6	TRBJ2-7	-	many	TGTGCCAGCAGCTATGGATCCTACGAGCAGTACTTC	CASSYGSYEQYF
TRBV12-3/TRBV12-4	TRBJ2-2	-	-	TGTGCCAGCAGTTTGGGAACTAGCACCGGGGAGCTGTTTTTT	CASSLGTSTGELFF
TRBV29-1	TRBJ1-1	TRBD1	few	TGCAGCGTTGGTCCGGGACAGACGATGTCTTTCTTT	CSVGPGQTMSFF
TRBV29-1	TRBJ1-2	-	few	TGCAGCGTCGAGAATAACTATGGCTACACCTTC	CSVENNYGYTF
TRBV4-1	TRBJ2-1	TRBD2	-	TGCGCCAGCAGCCCTCCCGGGGGGGGCCATGGCAATGAGCAGTTCTTC	CASSPPGGGHGNEQFF
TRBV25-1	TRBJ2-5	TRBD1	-	TGTGCCAGCCACCACGGGACAGGGGTAGGAGAGACCCAGTACTTC	CASHHGTGVGETQYF